A selection of T cell receptor beta chains follows, all from one sample in a study of Ad26.COV2.S vaccination and SARS-CoV-2 variants. Some clones are missing from TCRdb's copy, which holds only in-frame ones; the method was immunoSEQ multiplex PCR. The sample lists 300,000 to 400,000 clones, around 85% seen once, with around 2.2% in the top ten. Sample: peripheral blood, taken in a trial of Ad26.COV2.S vaccine versus placebo. These receptors were collected from a person between 18 and 65 years old who received the Ad26.COV2.S COVID-19 vaccine or a placebo. Both conserved end residues are part of each CDR3. The order of the fields is V gene, J gene, D gene, clone size, CDR3 protein, CDR3 DNA. D genes are given only for firm matches. A row's size may be missing; if present it is once, few, many or a size class.

v_call: TRBV27; j_call: TRBJ2-3; d_call: .; clone_size: .; cdr3_aa: CASSWRRAGALTDTQYF; cdr3_nt: TGTGCCAGCAGTTGGAGGAGGGCGGGGGCCCTTACAGATACGCAGTATTTT
v_call: TRBV5-4; j_call: TRBJ2-1; d_call: .; clone_size: .; cdr3_aa: CASSQGQASYNEQFF; cdr3_nt: TGTGCCAGCAGCCAGGGACAAGCTTCCTACAATGAGCAGTTCTTC
v_call: TRBV6-5; j_call: TRBJ2-1; d_call: .; clone_size: few; cdr3_aa: CASRQNNEQFF; cdr3_nt: TGTGCCAGCAGACAGAACAATGAGCAGTTCTTC
v_call: TRBV7-9; j_call: TRBJ1-1; d_call: TRBD1; clone_size: few; cdr3_aa: CASSTGTGSSNTEAFF; cdr3_nt: TGTGCCAGCAGCACTGGGACAGGGTCTTCGAACACTGAAGCTTTCTTT
v_call: TRBV7-9; j_call: TRBJ2-3; d_call: .; clone_size: .; cdr3_aa: CASSLEGTQYF; cdr3_nt: TGTGCCAGCAGCTTAGAGGGTACGCAGTATTTT
v_call: TRBV5-4; j_call: TRBJ1-4; d_call: .; clone_size: .; cdr3_aa: CASSWGHPGVAEKLFF; cdr3_nt: TGTGCCAGCAGCTGGGGGCACCCTGGGGTGGCGGAAAAACTGTTTTTT
v_call: TRBV29-1; j_call: TRBJ2-5; d_call: TRBD1; clone_size: .; cdr3_aa: CSVEQGAGETQYF; cdr3_nt: TGCAGCGTTGAACAGGGGGCTGGGGAGACCCAGTACTTC
v_call: TRBV5-1; j_call: TRBJ1-2; d_call: .; clone_size: .; cdr3_aa: CASSLAERNYGYTF; cdr3_nt: TGCGCCAGCAGCTTGGCCGAAAGGAACTATGGCTACACCTTC
v_call: TRBV9; j_call: TRBJ1-1; d_call: .; clone_size: .; cdr3_aa: CASSAARENTEAFF; cdr3_nt: TGTGCCAGCAGCGCCGCAAGAGAGAACACTGAAGCTTTCTTT
v_call: TRBV5-4; j_call: TRBJ1-4; d_call: TRBD1; clone_size: .; cdr3_aa: CASSLRGTAFEKLFF; cdr3_nt: TGTGCCAGCAGCTTGCGCGGGACAGCTTTCGAAAAACTGTTTTTT
v_call: TRBV19; j_call: TRBJ1-5; d_call: .; clone_size: .; cdr3_aa: CASLRGASGSNQPQHF; cdr3_nt: TGTGCCAGCCTAAGGGGGGCCTCGGGAAGCAATCAGCCCCAGCATTTT
v_call: TRBV27; j_call: TRBJ2-7; d_call: .; clone_size: .; cdr3_aa: CASTPWLCHEQYF; cdr3_nt: TGTGCCAGCACTCCTTGGTTGTGCCACGAGCAGTACTTC
v_call: TRBV4-2; j_call: TRBJ2-2; d_call: .; clone_size: .; cdr3_aa: CASSQEDTSYTGELFF; cdr3_nt: TGTGCCAGCAGCCAAGAGGACACATCATACACCGGGGAGCTGTTTTTT